These 12 T cell receptor beta chains were sequenced from one sample in a study of response to subunit inactivated influenza vaccine. TCRdb recomputed calls from the RT-PCR reads with MiXCR, one row per CDR3 protein. This sample has about 700,000 distinct CDR3 sequences; about 15% occur once, and the top ten carry 6.5% to 8.5%. The sample here was PBMCs from blood, taken around two weeks before vaccination. The receptors shown here come from a man aged 50 to 60 who received an inactivated influenza vaccine.

V and J are TRBV28 and TRBJ1-2, with a possible D match to TRBD1 (5 bases). In germline, CDR1 is MDHEN, CDR2 SYDVKM. The V end lost 1 base, the J end lost 7 bases, and 7 bases lay between the germline ends. This CDR3 has 12 residues. The DNA for the CDR3 is TGTGCCAGCAGTTTATCCAGGGTTGGCTACACCTTC. Translated, it gives CASSLSRVGYTF.

This clonotype was observed a handful of times. J is TRBJ2-5 and V is TRBV27; perhaps TRBD2 as D (6 bases). The CDR3 has 15 residues. V was trimmed by 3 bases and J by 5 bases, leaving 16 bases between them. Germline lookup yields CDR1 MNHEY and CDR2 SMNVEV (reference sequence). CDR3 region: CASSFGGPGIETQYF. The CDR3 bases are TGTGCCAGCAGTTTTGGAGGGCCGGGAATTGAGACCCAGTACTTC.

Details on this clonotype: This may come from a read error, since a much larger clone is one base off. This sequence joins TRBV12-3 or TRBV12-4 and TRBJ2-1; 9 positions match TRBD1. The V and J ends lost 5 bases and 6 bases, in that order; junction bases with no gene match: 8. This CDR3 contains 15 residues. Here the CDR3 DNA reads TGTGCCAGCAGTAGGGACAGGGAACCCTTCAATGAGCAGTTCTTC. It codes for CASSRDREPFNEQFF.

This clonotype was observed at least ten times. The gene calls are TRBV29-1 and TRBJ1-2, with TRBD1 identical over 8 bases. The CDR3 contains 13 residues. Losses at the gene ends were 5 bases for V and 2 bases for J; bases not matched to a gene: 4. Germline-derived CDR1 and CDR2 are SQVTM and ANQGSEA. The CDR3 reads CSVRQGRNYGYTF. In DNA, the CDR3 is TGCAGCGTTAGACAGGGGCGAAACTATGGCTACACCTTC. The whole variable domain, remainder taken from reference TRBV29-1 and TRBJ1-2, is SAVISQKPSRDICQRGTSLTIQCQVDSQVTMMFWYRQQPGQSLTLIATANQGSEATYESGFVIDKFPISRPNLTFSTLTVSNMSPEDSSIYLCSVRQGRNYGYTFGSGTRLTVV.

The V call is TRBV5-1, the J call TRBJ2-1; 7 bases line up with TRBD2. Germline CDR1 is SGHRS and CDR2 is YFSETQ. V shed 3 bases and J 2 bases; nucleotides not matched to a gene: 5. This CDR3 is 15 amino acids long. Here the CDR3 DNA reads TGCGCCAGCAGCTCCCGCCGGGGGGCCTACAATGAGCAGTTCTTC. Residues: CASSSRRGAYNEQFF.

The chain links TRBV5-1 to TRBJ1-6; TRBD1 agrees at 7 bases. V was pared by 0 bases and J by 9 bases, with 6 bases of the junction left unmatched. Per germline, CDR1 SGHRS and CDR2 YFSETQ. CDR3 size: 15 residues. As DNA, the CDR3 is TGCGCCAGCAGCTTGGAGGGGACAGCGACTTCACCCCTCCACTTT. Translating gives CASSLEGTATSPLHF. Full variable domain (outside the CDR3, taken from reference TRBV5-1 and TRBJ1-6): KAGVTQTPRYLIKTRGQQVTLSCSPISGHRSVSWYQQTPGQGLQFLFEYFSETQRNKGNFPGRFSGRQFSNSRSEMNVSTLELGDSALYLCASSLEGTATSPLHFGNGTRLTVT.

Notes on this clonotype: At one of its ends the junction is not consistent with the germline gene, which may arise from a read error. This chain uses TRBV28 with TRBJ2-3, with D perhaps TRBD2 (5 bases). This CDR3 region has 14 residues. The germline CDR1 and CDR2 sequences are MDHEN and SYDVKM. CDR3 sequence reads: CASTLGSSMNTQYF. For the CDR3, the DNA is TGTGCCAGCACTTTAGGGTCTAGCATGAATACGCAGTATTTT.

This clonotype was counted at least ten times. This sequence joins TRBV20-1 and TRBJ2-2; the D is unclear. The CDR3 is 12 amino acids. Germline V gene lookup returns CDR1 DFQATT and CDR2 SNEGSKA (reference sequence). Trimming pared 5 bases from V and 6 bases from J, leaving 10 bases between. The CDR3 DNA reads TGCAGTGCTCGGCCCAGGCCCGGGGAGCTGTTTTTT. It is translated as CSARPRPGELFF.

The V and J genes are TRBV6-1 and TRBJ1-5, with D uncertain. Germline lookup yields CDR1 MNHNS and CDR2 SASEGT. CDR3 length: 15 amino acids. V was trimmed by 7 bases and J by 0 bases, leaving 13 bases between them. In nucleotides, the CDR3 is TGTGCCAGCACCATTTACAGTGATAGCAATCAGCCCCAGCATTTT. Its protein product is CASTIYSDSNQPQHF.

In this sample, this clonotype turned up a few times. The chain carries TRBV4-1 and TRBJ2-1; 10 nucleotides agree with TRBD1. Trimming at V came to 3 bases and at J to 4 bases, leaving 12 bases not matched to a gene. Per germline, CDR1 MGHRA and CDR2 YSYEKL. The CDR3 spans 18 residues. The DNA of the CDR3 is TGCGCCAGCAGCCAGCCGGGACAGGGGATCGGTTCATACAATGAGCAGTTCTTC. Translation: CASSQPGQGIGSYNEQFF.

This clonotype was detected ten times or more. V gene TRBV7-2 combines with J gene TRBJ1-5; unclear D gene. The CDR3 is 14 residues long. Between the trimmed V and J ends, which lost 4 bases and 0 bases, there was a span of 7 bases. The germline V gene has CDR1 SGHTA and CDR2 FQGNSA. CDR3 sequence: CASSSEYSNQPQHF. The CDR3 region has the DNA TGTGCCAGCAGCTCTGAGTATAGCAATCAGCCCCAGCATTTT.

This clonotype was found many times. V and J are TRBV2 and TRBJ2-1, with 11 bases matching TRBD2. Germline-derived CDR1 and CDR2 are SNHLY and FYNNEI. Trimming took 4 bases from V and 6 from J; bases not matched to a gene: 5. The CDR3 contains 15 residues. This CDR3 is CASSGAGLAVNEQFF. The CDR3 region has the DNA TGTGCCAGCAGTGGTGCGGGACTAGCGGTCAATGAGCAGTTCTTC. Based on the CDR3 plus reference TRBV2 and TRBJ2-1, the full variable domain is EPEVTQTPSHQVTQMGQEVILRCVPISNHLYFYWYRQILGQKVEFLVSFYNNEISEKSEIFDDQFSVERPDGSNFTLKIRSTKLEDSAMYFCASSGAGLAVNEQFFGPGTRLTVL.